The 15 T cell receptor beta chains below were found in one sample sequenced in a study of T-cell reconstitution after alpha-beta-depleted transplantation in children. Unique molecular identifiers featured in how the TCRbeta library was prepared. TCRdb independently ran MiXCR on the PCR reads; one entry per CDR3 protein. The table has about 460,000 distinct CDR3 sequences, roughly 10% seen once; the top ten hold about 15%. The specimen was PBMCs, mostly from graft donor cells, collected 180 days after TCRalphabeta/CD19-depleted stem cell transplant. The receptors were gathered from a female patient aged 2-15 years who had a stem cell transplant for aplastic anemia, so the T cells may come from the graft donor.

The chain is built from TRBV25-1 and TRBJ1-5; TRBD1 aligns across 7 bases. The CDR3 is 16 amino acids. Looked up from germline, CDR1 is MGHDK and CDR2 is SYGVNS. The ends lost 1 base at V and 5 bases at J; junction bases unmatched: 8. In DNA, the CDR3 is TGTGCCAGCAGTGAATGGGACAGCGCCTGGGATCAGCCCCAGCATTTT. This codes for CASSEWDSAWDQPQHF.

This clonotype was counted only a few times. CDR3 bases: TGTGCCAGCAGTCCCCTGCGGGCGGCTGACACTGAGCAGTTCTTC. Translated: CASSPLRAADTEQFF. This chain connects TRBV12-3 or TRBV12-4 to TRBJ2-1, with TRBD2 as a possible D gene (5 bases). The CDR3 extends over 15 amino acids. The V end lost 5 bases, the J end lost 9 bases, and 20 bases lay between the germline ends.

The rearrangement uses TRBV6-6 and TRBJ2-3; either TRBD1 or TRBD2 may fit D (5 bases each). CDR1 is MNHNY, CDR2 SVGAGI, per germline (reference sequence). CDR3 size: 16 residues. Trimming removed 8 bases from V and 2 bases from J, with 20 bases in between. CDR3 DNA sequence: TGTGCCAGCCGTAATAGGGACCGCGATTACACAGATACGCAGTATTTT. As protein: CASRNRDRDYTDTQYF.

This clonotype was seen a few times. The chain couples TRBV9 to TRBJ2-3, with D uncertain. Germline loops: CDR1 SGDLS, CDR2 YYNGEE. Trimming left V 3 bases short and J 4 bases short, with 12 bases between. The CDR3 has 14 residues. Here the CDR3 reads CASSGAGFPDTQYF. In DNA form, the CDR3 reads TGTGCCAGCAGCGGCGCAGGATTTCCAGATACGCAGTATTTT.

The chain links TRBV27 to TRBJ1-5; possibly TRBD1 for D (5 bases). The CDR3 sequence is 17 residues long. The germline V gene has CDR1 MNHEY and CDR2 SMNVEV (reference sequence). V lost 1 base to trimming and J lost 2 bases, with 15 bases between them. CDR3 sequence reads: CASSLLWELGGNQPQHF. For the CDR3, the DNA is TGTGCCAGCAGTTTATTATGGGAACTAGGGGGCAATCAGCCCCAGCATTTT.

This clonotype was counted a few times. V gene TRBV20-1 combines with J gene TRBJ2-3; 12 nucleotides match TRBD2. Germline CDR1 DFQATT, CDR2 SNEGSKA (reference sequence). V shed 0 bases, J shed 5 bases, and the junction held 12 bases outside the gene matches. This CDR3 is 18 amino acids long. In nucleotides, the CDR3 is TGCAGTGCTAGAGATATGGCTAGCGGGAGGGGGAGAAAAGATACGCAGTATTTT. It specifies CSARDMASGRGRKDTQYF.

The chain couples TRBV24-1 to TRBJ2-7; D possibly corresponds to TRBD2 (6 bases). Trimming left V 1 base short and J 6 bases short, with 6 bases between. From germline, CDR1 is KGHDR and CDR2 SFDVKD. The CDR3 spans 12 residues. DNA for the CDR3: TGTGCCACCAGTGATTTAGCGGGCGAGCAGTACTTC. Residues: CATSDLAGEQYF.

Written as DNA, the CDR3 is TGTGCCAGCTCACCCGGACAGGCACTCTACGAGCAGTACTTC. Translating gives CASSPGQALYEQYF. The J gene is TRBJ2-7, the V gene TRBV18, with 7 bases identical to TRBD1. Germline V gene sequence: CDR1 KGHSH, CDR2 LQKENI. The junction had 5 bases not matched to a gene; V was cut back by 3 bases and J by 3 bases. This CDR3 contains 14 residues.

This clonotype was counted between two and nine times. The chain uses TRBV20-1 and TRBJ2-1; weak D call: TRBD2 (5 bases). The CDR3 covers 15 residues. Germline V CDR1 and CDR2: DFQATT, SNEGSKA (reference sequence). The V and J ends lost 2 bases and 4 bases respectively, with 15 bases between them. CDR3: CSARSLGLTYNEQFF. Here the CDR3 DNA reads TGCAGTGCTAGATCCCTAGGACTCACATACAATGAGCAGTTCTTC.

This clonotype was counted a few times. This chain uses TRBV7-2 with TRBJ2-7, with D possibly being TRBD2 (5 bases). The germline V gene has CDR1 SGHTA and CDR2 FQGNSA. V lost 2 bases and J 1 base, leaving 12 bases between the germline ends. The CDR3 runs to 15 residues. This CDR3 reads CASSLSFGGSYEQYV. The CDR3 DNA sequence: TGTGCCAGCAGCTTAAGTTTCGGCGGGTCCTACGAGCAGTACGTC.

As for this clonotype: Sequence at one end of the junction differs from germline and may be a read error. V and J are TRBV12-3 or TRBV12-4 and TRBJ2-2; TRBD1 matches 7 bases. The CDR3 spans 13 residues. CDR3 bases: TGTGCCAGCAGGCGGACAGGTACCGGGGACCTGTTTTTT. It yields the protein CASRRTGTGDLFF.

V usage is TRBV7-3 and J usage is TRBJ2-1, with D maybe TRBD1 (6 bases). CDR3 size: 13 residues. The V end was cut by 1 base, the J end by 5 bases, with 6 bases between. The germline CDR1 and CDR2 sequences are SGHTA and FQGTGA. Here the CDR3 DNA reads TGTGCCAGCAGCTTAAACAGGGACAATGAGCAGTTCTTC. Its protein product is CASSLNRDNEQFF.

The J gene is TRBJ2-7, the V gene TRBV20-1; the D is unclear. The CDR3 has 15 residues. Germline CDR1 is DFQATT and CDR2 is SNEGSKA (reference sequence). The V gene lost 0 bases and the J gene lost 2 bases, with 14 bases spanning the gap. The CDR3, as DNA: TGCAGTGCTAGAGATCGGAAGGGAAGGGCCTACGAGCAGTACTTC. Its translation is CSARDRKGRAYEQYF.

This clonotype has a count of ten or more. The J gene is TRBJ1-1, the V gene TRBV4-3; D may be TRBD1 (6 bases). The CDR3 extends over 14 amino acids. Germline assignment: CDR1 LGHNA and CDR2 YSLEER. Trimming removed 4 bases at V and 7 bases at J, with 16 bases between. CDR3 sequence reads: CASSLNPGHSEAFF. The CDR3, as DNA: TGCGCCAGCAGCCTGAATCCGGGACACAGTGAAGCTTTCTTT.

CDR3 in DNA: TGTGCCAGTAGTCCAAGCAGTACTCGCTCCTACAATGAGCAGTTCTTC. This sequence encodes CASSPSSTRSYNEQFF. V and J are TRBV19 and TRBJ2-1; unclear D gene. Germline V lookup: CDR1 LNHDA, CDR2 SQIVND (reference sequence). Between the trimmed V and J ends, which lost 5 bases and 0 bases, there was a span of 14 bases. This CDR3 has 16 amino acids.